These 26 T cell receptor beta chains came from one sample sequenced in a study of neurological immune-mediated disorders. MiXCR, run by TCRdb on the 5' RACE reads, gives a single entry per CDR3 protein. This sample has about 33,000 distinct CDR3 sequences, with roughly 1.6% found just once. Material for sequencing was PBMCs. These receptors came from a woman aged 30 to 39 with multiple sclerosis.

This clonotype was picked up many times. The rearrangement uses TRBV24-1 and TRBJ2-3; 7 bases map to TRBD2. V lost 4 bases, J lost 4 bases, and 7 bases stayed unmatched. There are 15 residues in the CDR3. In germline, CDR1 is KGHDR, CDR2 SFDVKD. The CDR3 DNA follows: TGTGCCACCAGTGAGAGCGGGACGGGGGCAGATACGCAGTATTTT. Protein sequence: CATSESGTGADTQYF.

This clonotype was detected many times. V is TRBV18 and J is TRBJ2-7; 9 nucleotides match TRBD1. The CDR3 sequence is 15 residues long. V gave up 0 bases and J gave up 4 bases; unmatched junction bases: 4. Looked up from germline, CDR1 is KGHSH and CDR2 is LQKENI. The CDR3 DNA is TGTGCCAGCTCACCACCGGGACAGGGCCTATACGAGCAGTACTTC. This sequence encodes CASSPPGQGLYEQYF.

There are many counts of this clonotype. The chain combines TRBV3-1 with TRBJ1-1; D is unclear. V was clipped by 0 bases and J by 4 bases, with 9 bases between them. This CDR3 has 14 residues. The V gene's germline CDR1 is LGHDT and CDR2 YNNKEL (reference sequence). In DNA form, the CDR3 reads TGTGCCAGCAGCCAAGATCAGGCAGGCACTGAAGCTTTCTTT. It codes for CASSQDQAGTEAFF.

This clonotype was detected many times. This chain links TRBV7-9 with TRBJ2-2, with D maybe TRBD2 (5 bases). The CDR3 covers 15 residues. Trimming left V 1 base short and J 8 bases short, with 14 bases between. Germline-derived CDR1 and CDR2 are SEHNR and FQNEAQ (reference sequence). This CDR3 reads CASSLVTIRKGELFF. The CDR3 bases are TGTGCCAGCAGCTTAGTGACTATCAGAAAAGGGGAGCTGTTTTTT.

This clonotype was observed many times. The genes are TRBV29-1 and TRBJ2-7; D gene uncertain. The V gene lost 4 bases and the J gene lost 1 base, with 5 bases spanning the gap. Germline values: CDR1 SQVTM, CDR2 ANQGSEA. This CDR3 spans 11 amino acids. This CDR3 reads CSVAASYEQYF. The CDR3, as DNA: TGCAGCGTTGCGGCGTCCTACGAGCAGTACTTC.

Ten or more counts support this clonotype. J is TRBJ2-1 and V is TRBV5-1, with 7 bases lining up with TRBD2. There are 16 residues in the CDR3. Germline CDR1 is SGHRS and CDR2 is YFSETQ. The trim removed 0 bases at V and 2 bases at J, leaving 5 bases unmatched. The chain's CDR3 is CASSLALAGAYNEQFF. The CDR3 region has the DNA TGCGCCAGCAGCTTGGCTCTTGCGGGGGCCTACAATGAGCAGTTCTTC.

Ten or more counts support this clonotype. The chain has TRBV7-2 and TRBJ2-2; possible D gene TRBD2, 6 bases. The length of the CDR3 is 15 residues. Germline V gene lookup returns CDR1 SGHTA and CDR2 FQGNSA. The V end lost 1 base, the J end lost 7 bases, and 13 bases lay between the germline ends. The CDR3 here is CASSLVRGTGGELFF. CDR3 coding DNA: TGTGCCAGCAGCTTAGTACGGGGGACGGGCGGGGAGCTGTTTTTT.

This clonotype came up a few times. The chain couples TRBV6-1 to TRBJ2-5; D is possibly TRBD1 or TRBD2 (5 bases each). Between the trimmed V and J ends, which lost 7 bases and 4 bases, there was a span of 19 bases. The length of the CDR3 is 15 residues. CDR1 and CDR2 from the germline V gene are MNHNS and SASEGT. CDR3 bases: TGTGCCAGCATGGGCAACGGGGCGCCCGGAGAGACCCAGTACTTC. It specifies CASMGNGAPGETQYF.

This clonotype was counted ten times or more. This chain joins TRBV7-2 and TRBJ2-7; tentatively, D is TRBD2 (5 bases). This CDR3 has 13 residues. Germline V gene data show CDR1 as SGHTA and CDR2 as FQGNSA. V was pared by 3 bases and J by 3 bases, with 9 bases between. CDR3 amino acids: CASSFGLGYEQYF. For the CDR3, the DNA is TGTGCCAGCAGCTTCGGACTGGGCTACGAGCAGTACTTC.

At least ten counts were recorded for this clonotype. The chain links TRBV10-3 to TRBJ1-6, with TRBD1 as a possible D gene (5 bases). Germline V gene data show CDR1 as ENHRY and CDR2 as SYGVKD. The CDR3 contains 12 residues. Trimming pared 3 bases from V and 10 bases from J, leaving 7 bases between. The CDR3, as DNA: TGTGCCATCAGTGATGGGGACTCACCCCTCCACTTT. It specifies CAISDGDSPLHF.

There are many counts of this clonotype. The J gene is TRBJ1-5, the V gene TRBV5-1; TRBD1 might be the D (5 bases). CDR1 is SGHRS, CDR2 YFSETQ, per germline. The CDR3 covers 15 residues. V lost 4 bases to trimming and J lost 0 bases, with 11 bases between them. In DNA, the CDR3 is TGCGCCAGCAGCCCGGGGGAGCATAGCAATCAGCCCCAGCATTTT. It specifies CASSPGEHSNQPQHF. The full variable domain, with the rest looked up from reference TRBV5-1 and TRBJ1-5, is KAGVTQTPRYLIKTRGQQVTLSCSPISGHRSVSWYQQTPGQGLQFLFEYFSETQRNKGNFPGRFSGRQFSNSRSEMNVSTLELGDSALYLCASSPGEHSNQPQHFGDGTRLSIL.

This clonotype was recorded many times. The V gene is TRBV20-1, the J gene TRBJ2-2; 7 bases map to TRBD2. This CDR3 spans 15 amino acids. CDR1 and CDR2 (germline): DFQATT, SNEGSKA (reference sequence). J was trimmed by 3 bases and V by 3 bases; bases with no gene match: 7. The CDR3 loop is CSASALALHTGELFF. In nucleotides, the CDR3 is TGCAGTGCTAGTGCACTAGCGCTTCACACCGGGGAGCTGTTTTTT.

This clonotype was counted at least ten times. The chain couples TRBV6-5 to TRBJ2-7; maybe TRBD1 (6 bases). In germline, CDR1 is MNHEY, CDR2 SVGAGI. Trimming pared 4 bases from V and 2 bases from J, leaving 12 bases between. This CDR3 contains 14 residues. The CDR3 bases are TGTGCCAGCAGTTTATTCAGGGACACCTACGAGCAGTACTTC. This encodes CASSLFRDTYEQYF.

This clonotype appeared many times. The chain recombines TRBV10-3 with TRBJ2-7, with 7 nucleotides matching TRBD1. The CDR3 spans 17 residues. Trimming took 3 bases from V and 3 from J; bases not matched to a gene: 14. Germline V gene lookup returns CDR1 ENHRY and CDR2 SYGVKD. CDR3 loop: CAISDPYRDSIFYEQYF. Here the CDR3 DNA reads TGTGCCATCAGTGACCCTTACCGGGACAGCATATTCTACGAGCAGTACTTC.

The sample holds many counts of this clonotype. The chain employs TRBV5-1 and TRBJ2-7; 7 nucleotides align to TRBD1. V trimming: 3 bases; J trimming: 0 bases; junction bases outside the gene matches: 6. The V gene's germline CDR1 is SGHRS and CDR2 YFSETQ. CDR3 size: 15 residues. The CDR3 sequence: CASSSDRTLSYEQYF. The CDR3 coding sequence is TGCGCCAGCAGCTCGGACAGGACACTCTCCTACGAGCAGTACTTC.

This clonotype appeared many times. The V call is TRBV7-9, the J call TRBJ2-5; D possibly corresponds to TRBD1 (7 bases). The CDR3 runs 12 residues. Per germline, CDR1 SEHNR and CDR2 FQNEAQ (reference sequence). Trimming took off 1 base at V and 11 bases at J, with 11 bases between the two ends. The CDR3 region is CASSLEAGQQYF. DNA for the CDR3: TGTGCCAGCAGCTTAGAGGCGGGACAGCAGTACTTC.

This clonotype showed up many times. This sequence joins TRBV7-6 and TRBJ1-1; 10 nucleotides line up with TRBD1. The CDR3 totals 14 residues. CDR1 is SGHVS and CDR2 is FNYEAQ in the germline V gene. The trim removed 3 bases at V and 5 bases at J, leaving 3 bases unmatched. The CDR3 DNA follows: TGTGCCAGCAGCTTGACAGGGGGCAAGACTGAAGCTTTCTTT. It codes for CASSLTGGKTEAFF.

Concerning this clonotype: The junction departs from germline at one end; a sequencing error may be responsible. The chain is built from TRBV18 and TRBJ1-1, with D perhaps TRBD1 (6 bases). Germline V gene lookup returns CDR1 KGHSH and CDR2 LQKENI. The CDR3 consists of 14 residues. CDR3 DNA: TGTGCCAGCTCACCACTTTTGGGGGGCACTGCAGCTTTCTTT. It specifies CASSPLLGGTAAFF.

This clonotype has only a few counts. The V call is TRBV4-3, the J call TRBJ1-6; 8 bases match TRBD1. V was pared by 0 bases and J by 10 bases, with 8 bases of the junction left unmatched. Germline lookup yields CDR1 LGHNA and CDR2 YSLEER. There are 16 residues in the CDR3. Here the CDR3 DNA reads TGCGCCAGCAGCCAAGATTGGAGGACAGGGAGATCACCCCTCCACTTT. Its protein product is CASSQDWRTGRSPLHF.

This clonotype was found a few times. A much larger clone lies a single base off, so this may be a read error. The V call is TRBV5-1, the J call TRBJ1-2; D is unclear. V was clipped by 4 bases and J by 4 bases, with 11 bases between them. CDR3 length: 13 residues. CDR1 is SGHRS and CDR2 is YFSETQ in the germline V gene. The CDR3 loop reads CASSIGKSYGYTF. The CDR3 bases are TGCGCCAGCAGCATCGGGAAATCCTATGGCTACACCTTC.

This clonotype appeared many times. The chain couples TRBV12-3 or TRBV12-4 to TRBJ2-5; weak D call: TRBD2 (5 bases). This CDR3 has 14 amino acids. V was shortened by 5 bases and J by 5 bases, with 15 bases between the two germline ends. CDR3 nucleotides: TGTGCCAGCAGTCCAACTAGAGGGTTTGAGACCCAGTACTTC. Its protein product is CASSPTRGFETQYF.

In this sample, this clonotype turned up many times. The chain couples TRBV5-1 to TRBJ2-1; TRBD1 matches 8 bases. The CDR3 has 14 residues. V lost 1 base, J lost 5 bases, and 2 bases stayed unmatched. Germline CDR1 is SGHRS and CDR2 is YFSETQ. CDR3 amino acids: CASSLRTGNNEQFF. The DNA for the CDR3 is TGCGCCAGCAGCTTGCGGACAGGGAACAATGAGCAGTTCTTC.

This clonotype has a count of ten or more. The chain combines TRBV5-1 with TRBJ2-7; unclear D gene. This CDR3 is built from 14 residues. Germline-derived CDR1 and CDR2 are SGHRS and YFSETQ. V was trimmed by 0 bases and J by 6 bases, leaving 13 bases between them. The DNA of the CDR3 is TGCGCCAGCAGCTTGGTAGCTGAGTCCCGCGAGCAGTACTTC. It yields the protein CASSLVAESREQYF. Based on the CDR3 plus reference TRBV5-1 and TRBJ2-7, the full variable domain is KAGVTQTPRYLIKTRGQQVTLSCSPISGHRSVSWYQQTPGQGLQFLFEYFSETQRNKGNFPGRFSGRQFSNSRSEMNVSTLELGDSALYLCASSLVAESREQYFGPGTRLTVT.

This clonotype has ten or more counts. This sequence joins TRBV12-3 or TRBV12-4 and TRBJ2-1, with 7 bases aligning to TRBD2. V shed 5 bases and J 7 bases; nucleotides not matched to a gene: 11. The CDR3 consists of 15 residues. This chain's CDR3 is CASSPGRSGFNEQFF. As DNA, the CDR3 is TGTGCCAGCAGTCCCGGGAGGAGCGGGTTTAATGAGCAGTTCTTC.

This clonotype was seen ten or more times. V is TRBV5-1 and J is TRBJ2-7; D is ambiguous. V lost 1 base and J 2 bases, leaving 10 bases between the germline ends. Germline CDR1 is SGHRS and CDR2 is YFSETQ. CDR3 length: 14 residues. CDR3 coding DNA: TGCGCCAGCAGCTTGATAGTACAGCCCTACGAGCAGTACTTC. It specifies CASSLIVQPYEQYF.

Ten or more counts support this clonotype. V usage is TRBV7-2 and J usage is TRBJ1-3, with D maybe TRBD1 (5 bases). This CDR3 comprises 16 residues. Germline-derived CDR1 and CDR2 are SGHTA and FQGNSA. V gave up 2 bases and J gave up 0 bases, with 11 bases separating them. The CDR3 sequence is CASSLLGQISGNTIYF. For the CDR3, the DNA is TGTGCCAGCAGCTTATTGGGGCAGATCTCTGGAAACACCATATATTTT.